These 31 T cell receptor beta chains came from one sample sequenced in a study of tumor-infiltrating lymphocytes in primary liver carcinoma. Extraction also yielded germline DNA, while blood RNA was obtained from unsorted whole blood. The researchers produced TCR beta cDNA from 400 to 650 ng total RNA with a constant-region primer. Libraries for TCR beta were built through three nested multiplex PCR rounds, which together made up a slightly modified ARM-PCR procedure. Forward primers for TRBV1-TRBV30 and a C-beta reverse primer served the first two PCR rounds, at roughly 10 cycles each. TCRdb independently ran MiXCR on the multiplex PCR reads; one entry per CDR3 protein. The table has 310,000 or so distinct CDR3 sequences, roughly three fifths seen once; the top ten hold approximately 15%. Sequencing was carried out using peripheral blood. These receptor sequences come from a woman in her thirties with primary liver carcinoma and hepatitis B virus infection.

A few counts support this clonotype. CDR3 protein: CASSEETRGSYEQYF. The DNA of the CDR3 is TGTGCCAGCAGTGAAGAGACAAGGGGGTCCTACGAGCAGTACTTC. The chain carries TRBV6-1 and TRBJ2-7; TRBD1 is a possible D gene (6 bases). In germline, CDR1 is MNHNS, CDR2 SASEGT. The CDR3 loop spans 15 amino acids. V was trimmed by 1 base and J by 1 base, leaving 11 bases between them.

Of note for this clonotype: Since the CDR3 does not end with the conserved phenylalanine or tryptophan, this likely comes from a read error. J is TRBJ2-7 and V is TRBV11-2; unclear D gene. V lost 1 base to trimming and J lost 6 bases, with 13 bases between them. Germline-derived CDR1 and CDR2 are SGHAT and FQNNGV. The CDR3 is made up of 14 amino acids. This CDR3 is CASSLVWPKGEQYL. The CDR3 DNA follows: TGTGCCAGCAGCTTAGTATGGCCCAAGGGCGAGCAGTACCTC.

The chain uses TRBV28 and TRBJ1-5, with D perhaps TRBD1 (5 bases). The CDR3 is 17 amino acids. Germline lookup yields CDR1 MDHEN and CDR2 SYDVKM. With 5 bases removed from V and 7 bases from J, the gap between germline ends came to 24 bases. DNA for the CDR3: TGTGCCAGCAGTCCAGCCCCGACAGCACGGGGGGGACAGCCCCAGCATTTT. This translates into CASSPAPTARGGQPQHF.

This clonotype was recorded once. The chain has TRBV12-3 or TRBV12-4 and TRBJ1-1; no firm D call. This CDR3 has 11 amino acids. V shed 5 bases and J shed 5 bases, with 6 bases lying between them. The CDR3 here is CASSPETEAFF. For the CDR3, the DNA is TGTGCCAGCAGTCCAGAGACTGAAGCTTTCTTT.

With regard to this clonotype: One end of the junction does not line up with germline, which may come from a read error. The chain has TRBV11-2 and TRBJ2-2, with D perhaps matching TRBD1 (5 bases). The V gene's germline CDR1 is SGHAT and CDR2 FQNNGV. The CDR3 extends over 15 amino acids. In nucleotides, the CDR3 is TGTGCTAGCAGATGGACAAGTGGTAACACCGGGGAGCTGTTTTTT. Translated: CASRWTSGNTGELFF.

In regard to this clonotype: At one end, the junction sequence differs from germline, possibly due to a read error. The chain links TRBV11-2 to TRBJ2-2; tentatively, D is TRBD2 (5 bases). Germline V gene data show CDR1 as SGHAT and CDR2 as FQNNGV. The CDR3 loop spans 15 amino acids. CDR3 nucleotide sequence: TGTGCCAGCAGCATTGCAGCTTTGAAGACCGGGAAGCTGTTTTTT. Its translation: CASSIAALKTGKLFF.

For this clonotype: A much larger clone differs from this one at a single base, so this may be a read error. This chain connects TRBV6-5 to TRBJ1-2; the D gene is possibly TRBD1 (5 bases). Germline V gene data show CDR1 as MNHEY and CDR2 as SVGAGI. The CDR3 spans 14 residues. The V gene lost 7 bases and the J gene lost 3 bases, with 15 bases spanning the gap. CDR3 sequence reads: CASMINQGDYGYTF. CDR3 sequence (DNA): TGTGCCAGCATGATCAACCAGGGCGACTATGGCTACACCTTC.

In the case of this clonotype: A much larger clone differs by one base, so this may be a read error. The chain uses TRBV11-1 and TRBJ2-7, with TRBD1 identical over 8 bases. Germline V lookup: CDR1 SGHAT, CDR2 FQDESV (reference sequence). The CDR3 loop spans 13 amino acids. The CDR3 DNA follows: TGTACCAGCAGCTTAGGGACAGGCTACGAGCAGTACTTC. Translation gives CTSSLGTGYEQYF.

Details on this clonotype: One junction end disagrees with the germline gene, perhaps due to a read error. The chain has TRBV4-2 and TRBJ1-2; D call uncertain. The CDR3 consists of 17 residues. The germline gives CDR1 LGHNA, CDR2 YNFKEQ. In nucleotides, the CDR3 is TGTGCCAGCAGCCAAGATGTGGAGGGCCAAGGGAACTATGGCTTCACCTTC. Its protein is CASSQDVEGQGNYGFTF.

This clonotype was detected only a few times. A read error may produce the germline difference seen at one junction end. This chain connects TRBV5-4 to TRBJ2-6; 8 bases map to TRBD1. Germline V gene lookup returns CDR1 SGHNT and CDR2 YYREEE (reference sequence). CDR3 length equals 17 residues. The CDR3 DNA reads TGTGCCAGCAGTTTGGACAGGGTAGGATCTGGGGCCAACGTCCTGACTTTC. It encodes CASSLDRVGSGANVLTF.

This chain uses TRBV4-3 with TRBJ2-1; 7 bases map to TRBD2. V was pared by 2 bases and J by 5 bases, with 18 bases of the junction left unmatched. The CDR3 consists of 19 residues. The V gene's germline CDR1 is LGHNA and CDR2 YSLEER. The CDR3 DNA is TGCGCCAGCAGCCAAAAGGCCCCCAGATGGCGGGAGCCACACAATGAGCAGTTCTTC. Its protein product is CASSQKAPRWREPHNEQFF.

The sample holds many counts of this clonotype. The chain links TRBV6-5 to TRBJ1-6; the D gene is possibly TRBD1 (6 bases). The CDR3 has 18 amino acids. Deletions cut 2 bases from V and 0 bases from J, with 14 bases between. Germline loops: CDR1 MNHEY, CDR2 SVGAGI. For the CDR3, the DNA is TGTGCCAGCAGTTACGTGGGGGGCCCAAGCTCCTATAATTCACCCCTCCACTTT. It encodes CASSYVGGPSSYNSPLHF.

The rearrangement uses TRBV30 and TRBJ2-1; D is possibly TRBD2 (6 bases). This CDR3 contains 14 residues. Looked up from germline, CDR1 is GTSNPN and CDR2 is SVGIG (reference sequence). The germline V and J ends were trimmed by 4 bases and 5 bases, with 15 bases remaining between them. The CDR3, as DNA: TGTGCCTGGAAGTTGCGGGGTCCCCACAATGAGCAGTTCTTC. Protein product: CAWKLRGPHNEQFF.

This clonotype showed up many times. The chain carries TRBV4-2 and TRBJ2-1, with 11 bases that match TRBD2. The germline V gene has CDR1 LGHNA and CDR2 YNFKEQ. The CDR3 runs to 13 residues. J lost 16 bases, V lost 0 bases, and 5 bases had no gene match. In DNA form, the CDR3 reads TGTGCCAGCAGCCAAGATTCTAGCGGGAGGTTATTCTTC. Protein sequence: CASSQDSSGRLFF.

The chain is built from TRBV18 and TRBJ1-2; D not certain. The CDR3 is 13 amino acids. CDR1 is KGHSH and CDR2 is LQKENI in the germline V gene. Trimming removed 2 bases from V and 8 bases from J, with 12 bases in between. This CDR3 reads CASSPIEGEGYTF. DNA for the CDR3: TGTGCCAGCTCACCAATCGAGGGTGAGGGCTACACCTTC. The whole variable domain, remainder taken from reference TRBV18 and TRBJ1-2, is NAGVMQNPRHLVRRRGQEARLRCSPMKGHSHVYWYRQLPEEGLKFMVYLQKENIIDESGMPKERFSAEFPKEGPSILRIQQVVRGDSAAYFCASSPIEGEGYTFGSGTRLTVV.

Worth noting for this clonotype: The junction departs from the called germline gene at one end, perhaps through a read error. This rearrangement joins TRBV6-5 to TRBJ2-7; perhaps TRBD1 as D (6 bases). The CDR3 is made up of 15 amino acids. CDR1 is MNHEY and CDR2 is SVGAGI in the germline V gene. Here the CDR3 reads CASGYSRTALAEQYF. CDR3 DNA: TGTGCCAGCGGTTACTCCCGGACAGCCTTAGCCGAGCAGTACTTC.

This clonotype was counted a single time. This chain links TRBV6-2 or TRBV6-3 with TRBJ1-1; D call uncertain. The CDR3 consists of 14 residues. Per the germline V gene, CDR1 is MNHEY and CDR2 is SVGEGT. V lost 5 bases and J 3 bases, leaving 13 bases between the germline ends. CDR3 nucleotides: TGTGCCAGCAGTGAATATAGGGAGGACACTGAAGCTTTCTTT. Translated: CASSEYREDTEAFF.

This clonotype has a single count. This chain joins TRBV2 and TRBJ2-1; 8 bases map to TRBD1. CDR3 length equals 15 residues. V lost 8 bases and J lost 0; bases outside the gene matches: 6. In germline, CDR1 is SNHLY, CDR2 FYNNEI. The CDR3 is CASGRQGSSYNEQFF. The CDR3 coding sequence is TGTGCCAGCGGGAGACAGGGGAGCTCCTACAATGAGCAGTTCTTC. Looking up the rest from reference TRBV2 and TRBJ2-1 gives the full variable domain: EPEVTQTPSHQVTQMGQEVILRCVPISNHLYFYWYRQILGQKVEFLVSFYNNEISEKSEIFDDQFSVERPDGSNFTLKIRSTKLEDSAMYFCASGRQGSSYNEQFFGPGTRLTVL.

The chain employs TRBV11-1 and TRBJ1-5, with D hard to call. V was clipped by 3 bases and J by 7 bases, with 13 bases between them. Germline loops: CDR1 SGHAT, CDR2 FQDESV (reference sequence). This CDR3 region has 14 residues. The CDR3 region is CASSLDRGGQPQHF. CDR3 sequence (DNA): TGTGCCAGCAGCTTGGACCGTGGCGGACAGCCCCAGCATTTT.

This clonotype was found a few times. A read error may account for a junction end that differs from germline. The V gene is TRBV6-5, the J gene TRBJ1-1; D not resolved. The germline V gene encodes CDR1 MNHEY and CDR2 SVGAGI. The CDR3 covers 14 residues. The DNA for the CDR3 is TGTGTCAGCAGTTACTCGAGATGGAACACTGAAGCTTTCTTT. It is translated as CVSSYSRWNTEAFF.

V and J are TRBV6-5 and TRBJ2-5; D tentatively reads TRBD1 or TRBD2 (6 bases each). The V gene lost 0 bases and the J gene lost 4 bases, with 15 bases spanning the gap. The CDR3 totals 16 residues. Per germline, CDR1 MNHEY and CDR2 SVGAGI. CDR3 region: CASSYSSRGGIETQYF. The DNA for the CDR3 is TGTGCCAGCAGTTACTCTAGTAGAGGGGGGATAGAGACCCAGTACTTC.

This clonotype was seen only a few times. A much larger clone is a single base away; this may be a read error. This chain joins TRBV6-5 and TRBJ1-6; no clear D gene. The V end was cut by 7 bases, the J end by 14 bases, with 18 bases between. CDR1 MNHEY and CDR2 SVGAGI come from the germline V gene. CDR3 length equals 13 residues. The CDR3 region has the DNA TGTGCCAGCAAACCCTATAGAGAGCCGACCCTCCACTTT. Protein: CASKPYREPTLHF.

This clonotype showed up just a few times. The V call is TRBV10-2, the J call TRBJ2-7; 7 bases agree with TRBD2. CDR3 length: 16 amino acids. J gave up 0 bases and V 6 bases, and 11 bases lay outside the gene matches. Per the germline V gene, CDR1 is WSHSY and CDR2 is SAAADI. The CDR3 sequence: CASRPGTTTISYEQYF. Here the CDR3 DNA reads TGCGCCAGCAGACCCGGGACTACAACTATCTCCTACGAGCAGTACTTC.

A word on this clonotype: A read error is possible here, since a much larger clone lies one base away. The chain is built from TRBV4-1 and TRBJ1-5, with D hard to call. The CDR3 extends over 15 amino acids. Per germline, CDR1 MGHRA and CDR2 YSYEKL. The chain's CDR3 is CATSQERVSNQPQHF. Written as DNA, the CDR3 is TGCGCCACCAGCCAAGAACGGGTTAGCAATCAGCCCCAGCATTTT.

Notes on this clonotype: At one end, the junction sequence differs from germline, possibly due to a read error. This chain connects TRBV4-1 to TRBJ2-1; tentative D call: TRBD2 (6 bases). Per germline, CDR1 MGHRA and CDR2 YSYEKL. The CDR3 consists of 15 residues. CDR3 bases: TGCGCCAGTAGCAACTCCCGACTAGAACCCAATGAGCGGTTCTTC. This encodes CASSNSRLEPNERFF.

The chain joins TRBV4-3 to TRBJ2-1; a possible D gene is TRBD2 (5 bases). Germline-derived CDR1 and CDR2 are LGHNA and YSLEER. This CDR3 contains 16 residues. The ends were cut back, 7 bases at V and 6 bases at J, with 22 bases in the middle. The DNA for the CDR3 is TGCGCCAGCAACCAGAGCTGCGGGCCTAGCCCCAATGAGCAGTTCTTC. It yields the protein CASNQSCGPSPNEQFF.

The chain uses TRBV2 and TRBJ1-4; 8 bases fit TRBD1. Per the germline V gene, CDR1 is SNHLY and CDR2 is FYNNEI. The V gene end was trimmed by 7 bases and the J gene end by 8 bases; junction bases not matched to a gene: 6. The CDR3 consists of 13 residues. In nucleotides, the CDR3 is TGTGCCAGCACCCCCCGGACAGGGGAAAAACTGTTTTTT. This sequence encodes CASTPRTGEKLFF.

With respect to this clonotype: This is likely a read error, given that the CDR3 carries no conserved phenylalanine or tryptophan at its end. The limits of the CDR3 on the DNA are not certain, so only TCRdb's listed CDR3 is given. The chain couples TRBV11-2 to TRBJ2-7; the table gives TRBD2 as D, unverified against the DNA. The CDR3 is 13 amino acids in total, end residues counted. Germline lookup yields CDR1 SGHAT and CDR2 FQNNGV. The CDR3 sequence: CASSFPAGYERYL.

The rearrangement links TRBV2 to TRBJ1-5; D gene ambiguous. The V and J ends lost 6 bases and 4 bases respectively, with 19 bases between them. There are 16 residues in the CDR3. Germline V gene lookup returns CDR1 SNHLY and CDR2 FYNNEI. The CDR3 DNA sequence: TGTGCCAGCAGCCTCCGGGGTCGGGAGGGAAATCAGCCCCAGCATTTT. As protein: CASSLRGREGNQPQHF.

There are many counts of this clonotype. The chain links TRBV4-3 to TRBJ1-2; possibly TRBD1 for D (5 bases). Germline CDR1 is LGHNA and CDR2 is YSLEER. The V end was cut by 4 bases, the J end by 7 bases, with 16 bases between. This CDR3 comprises 14 residues. The CDR3 DNA reads as TGCGCCAGCAGCCCCGAAGAAAGCGGGGGTGGCTACACCTTC. The encoded protein is CASSPEESGGGYTF.

V gene TRBV4-3 combines with J gene TRBJ2-3, with D unresolved. The germline V gene has CDR1 LGHNA and CDR2 YSLEER. V shed 0 bases and J shed 3 bases, with 25 bases lying between them. The CDR3 consists of 20 residues. CDR3 nucleotides: TGCGCCAGCAGCCAAGACCACAGTCCTAGACGACGAGGAAAGACAGATACGCAGTATTTT. It encodes CASSQDHSPRRRGKTDTQYF.